The 15 T cell receptor beta chains below were found in one sample sequenced in a study of response to subunit inactivated influenza vaccine. From the RT-PCR reads, TCRdb called clonotypes with MiXCR, one entry per CDR3 protein. The table has 500,000 to 600,000 distinct CDR3 sequences, 10% to 15% seen once. The sequenced sample was PBMCs from blood, obtained on the day of vaccination. The receptors here all came from a man in his fifties or sixties who received an inactivated influenza vaccine.

The table lists this clonotype with many counts. The V and J genes are TRBV10-1 and TRBJ2-7; D possibly corresponds to TRBD2 (5 bases). The V end was cut by 2 bases, the J end by 0 bases, with 8 bases between. This CDR3 spans 14 amino acids. CDR1 is WNHNN, CDR2 SYGVQD, per germline (reference sequence). The CDR3 is CASSEGRPSYEQYF. The CDR3 DNA sequence: TGCGCCAGCAGTGAGGGGAGACCCTCCTACGAGCAGTACTTC.

This clonotype was picked up a small number of times. The chain combines TRBV7-2 with TRBJ2-7; 9 bases agree with TRBD1. Trimming at V came to 3 bases and at J to 2 bases, leaving 14 bases not matched to a gene. There are 18 residues in the CDR3. Germline loops: CDR1 SGHTA, CDR2 FQGNSA. CDR3 coding DNA: TGTGCCAGCAGCTTCGGCTATGGGGCGGGACAGGGTACCTACGAGCAGTACTTC. Its protein is CASSFGYGAGQGTYEQYF.

Only a few counts were recorded for this clonotype. The CDR3 loop reads CASRGSGEQFF. CDR3 nucleotide sequence: TGTGCCAGCAGGGGATCGGGTGAGCAGTTCTTC. The rearrangement links TRBV3-1 to TRBJ2-1; D is unresolved. Germline lookup yields CDR1 LGHDT and CDR2 YNNKEL (reference sequence). The CDR3 loop spans 11 amino acids. V lost 6 bases, J lost 9 bases, and 9 bases lay in between.

This clonotype was recorded a few times. The CDR3 region is CASAFSSYEQYF. The CDR3 DNA reads as TGTGCCAGCGCATTCTCCTCCTACGAGCAGTACTTC. V and J are TRBV28 and TRBJ2-7; D call uncertain. The ends were cut back, 8 bases at V and 0 bases at J, with 8 bases in the middle. The CDR3 totals 12 residues. The germline CDR1 and CDR2 sequences are MDHEN and SYDVKM.

This clonotype showed up just a few times. The chain uses TRBV6-2 or TRBV6-3 and TRBJ2-7; 9 bases align to TRBD1. The CDR3 sequence is 17 residues long. V lost 2 bases, J lost 2 bases, and 10 bases stayed unmatched. Germline V gives CDR1 MNHEY, CDR2 SVGEGT. CDR3 bases: TGTGCCAGCAGTTACCCCGGACCGGGACAGGGCCCCTACGAGCAGTACTTC. The encoded protein is CASSYPGPGQGPYEQYF.

This clonotype was seen more than once but under ten times. The chain is built from TRBV6-2 or TRBV6-3 and TRBJ2-7; 10 bases are a match to TRBD2. Germline V lookup: CDR1 MNHEY, CDR2 SVGEGT. This CDR3 has 12 amino acids. V was clipped by 6 bases and J by 7 bases; unmatched bases: 3. The CDR3 region has the DNA TGTGCCAGCAGGGGGACTAGCGTTGAGCAGTACTTC. It encodes CASRGTSVEQYF.

This clonotype was observed a few times. This sequence joins TRBV24-1 and TRBJ2-1; 9 nucleotides align to TRBD1. This CDR3 is 14 amino acids long. V lost 6 bases, J lost 7 bases, and 6 bases stayed unmatched. Germline CDR1 is KGHDR and CDR2 is SFDVKD. CDR3: CATSTTGGTNEQFF. For the CDR3, the DNA is TGTGCCACCAGTACGACAGGGGGTACTAATGAGCAGTTCTTC.

This clonotype was detected only a few times. CDR3 loop: CSANTGGTSTEAFF. DNA of the CDR3: TGCAGTGCTAATACAGGGGGGACCAGCACTGAAGCTTTCTTT. This rearrangement joins TRBV20-1 to TRBJ1-1; TRBD1 matches 8 bases. Germline V gives CDR1 DFQATT, CDR2 SNEGSKA (reference sequence). After removal of 4 bases from V and 4 bases from J, the junction contained 8 bases not matched to a gene. CDR3 length: 14 residues.

This clonotype occurred a few times. The V gene is TRBV7-9, the J gene TRBJ2-1, with TRBD2 as a possible D gene (5 bases). Germline V gene data show CDR1 as SEHNR and CDR2 as FQNEAQ (reference sequence). CDR3 length: 15 amino acids. The V end lost 2 bases, the J end lost 4 bases, and 12 bases lay between the germline ends. The CDR3 DNA reads TGTGCCAGCAGCTTATGGGTAAGCGGATACAATGAGCAGTTCTTC. Its protein product is CASSLWVSGYNEQFF.

This rearrangement joins TRBV28 to TRBJ2-3; TRBD2 is a possible D gene (5 bases). V lost 4 bases, J lost 0 bases, and 11 bases lay in between. Germline V gene lookup returns CDR1 MDHEN and CDR2 SYDVKM. This CDR3 is built from 15 residues. This CDR3 reads CASSSSRTSTDTQYF. The CDR3 DNA is TGTGCCAGCAGTTCTAGCAGAACTAGCACAGATACGCAGTATTTT.

Ten or more counts support this clonotype. This sequence joins TRBV6-1 and TRBJ2-3; 10 bases map to TRBD1. Germline assignment: CDR1 MNHNS and CDR2 SASEGT. The CDR3 spans 14 residues. V was pared by 6 bases and J by 5 bases, with 5 bases of the junction left unmatched. CDR3 sequence reads: CASSAGTGVDTQYF. The CDR3 DNA follows: TGTGCCAGCAGCGCCGGGACAGGGGTAGATACGCAGTATTTT.

In this sample, this clonotype turned up a few times. The rearrangement joins TRBV4-1 to TRBJ2-3; 9 bases match TRBD1. Per the germline V gene, CDR1 is MGHRA and CDR2 is YSYEKL. V lost 2 bases to trimming and J lost 4 bases; unmatched junction nucleotides: 10. The CDR3 spans 17 residues. CDR3 coding DNA: TGCGCCAGCAGCCAACCGCCGGGGACAGGGAGCGCAGATACGCAGTATTTT. Its protein product is CASSQPPGTGSADTQYF.

The rearrangement links TRBV2 to TRBJ2-5; TRBD2 is a possible D gene (6 bases). Between the trimmed V and J ends, which lost 8 bases and 5 bases, there was a span of 12 bases. Germline CDR1 is SNHLY and CDR2 is FYNNEI. The CDR3 has 12 amino acids. CDR3 DNA sequence: TGTGCCAGCCGACTAGGCCGGGAGACCCAGTACTTC. It encodes CASRLGRETQYF. The whole variable domain, remainder taken from reference TRBV2 and TRBJ2-5, is EPEVTQTPSHQVTQMGQEVILRCVPISNHLYFYWYRQILGQKVEFLVSFYNNEISEKSEIFDDQFSVERPDGSNFTLKIRSTKLEDSAMYFCASRLGRETQYFGPGTRLLVL.

The rearrangement links TRBV6-1 to TRBJ2-3; TRBD2 might be the D (5 bases). V lost 2 bases and J lost 9, with 12 bases in between. The CDR3 runs to 13 residues. Germline values: CDR1 MNHNS, CDR2 SASEGT. CDR3 amino acids: CASSETRSGTQYF. The CDR3 DNA is TGTGCCAGCAGTGAAACTAGGTCCGGCACGCAGTATTTT.

V is TRBV4-2 and J is TRBJ2-1, with D possibly matching TRBD1 (5 bases). The germline gives CDR1 LGHNA, CDR2 YNFKEQ. Trimming pared 5 bases from V and 9 bases from J, leaving 17 bases between. This CDR3 has 14 amino acids. Here the CDR3 reads CASSRQTEGGEQFF. The CDR3 bases are TGTGCCAGCAGCAGACAGACTGAAGGTGGTGAGCAGTTCTTC.